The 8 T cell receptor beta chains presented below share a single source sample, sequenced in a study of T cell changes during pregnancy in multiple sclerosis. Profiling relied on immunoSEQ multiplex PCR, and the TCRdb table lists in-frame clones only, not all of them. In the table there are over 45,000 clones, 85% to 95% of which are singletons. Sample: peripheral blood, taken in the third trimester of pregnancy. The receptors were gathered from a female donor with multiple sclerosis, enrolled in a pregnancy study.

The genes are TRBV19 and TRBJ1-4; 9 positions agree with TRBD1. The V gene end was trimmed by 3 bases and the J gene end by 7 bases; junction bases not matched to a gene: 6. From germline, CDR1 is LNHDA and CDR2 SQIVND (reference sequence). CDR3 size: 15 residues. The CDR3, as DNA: TGTGCCAGTAGTATTGAGGGGACAGGGATTGAAAAACTGTTTTTT. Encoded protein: CASSIEGTGIEKLFF.

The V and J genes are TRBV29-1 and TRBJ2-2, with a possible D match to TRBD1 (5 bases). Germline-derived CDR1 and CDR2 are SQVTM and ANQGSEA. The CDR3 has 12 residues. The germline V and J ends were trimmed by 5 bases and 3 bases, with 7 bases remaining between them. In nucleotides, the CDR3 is TGCAGCGTTTTCAGGGACACCGGGGAGCTGTTTTTT. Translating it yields CSVFRDTGELFF.

The DNA for the CDR3 is TGTGCCAGCAGTGGAACAGGGGTCGAGCAGTACTTC. It codes for CASSGTGVEQYF. This chain connects TRBV9 to TRBJ2-7; 7 bases fit TRBD1. The CDR3 extends over 12 amino acids. Germline loops: CDR1 SGDLS, CDR2 YYNGEE. Trimming removed 5 bases from V and 6 bases from J; junction bases left unmatched: 5.

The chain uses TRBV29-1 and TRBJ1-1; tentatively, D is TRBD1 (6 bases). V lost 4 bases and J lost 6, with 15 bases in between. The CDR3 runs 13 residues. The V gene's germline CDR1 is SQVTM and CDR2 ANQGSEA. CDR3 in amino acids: CSVGYRAGAEAFF. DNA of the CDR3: TGCAGCGTTGGTTACAGGGCAGGGGCTGAAGCTTTCTTT.

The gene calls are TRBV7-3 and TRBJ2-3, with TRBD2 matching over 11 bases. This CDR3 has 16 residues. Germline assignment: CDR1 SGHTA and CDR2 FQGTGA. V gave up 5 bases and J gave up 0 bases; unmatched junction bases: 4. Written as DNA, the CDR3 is TGTGCCAGCAGCCCAAGGACTAGCGGGAGCACAGATACGCAGTATTTT. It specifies CASSPRTSGSTDTQYF.

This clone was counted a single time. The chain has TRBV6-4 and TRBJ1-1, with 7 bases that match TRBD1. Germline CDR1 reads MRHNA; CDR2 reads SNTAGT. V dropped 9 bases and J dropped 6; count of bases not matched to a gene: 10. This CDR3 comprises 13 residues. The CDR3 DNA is TGTGCCAGAGGGGGCGATTCGAATCCTGAAGCTTTCTTT. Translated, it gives CARGGDSNPEAFF.

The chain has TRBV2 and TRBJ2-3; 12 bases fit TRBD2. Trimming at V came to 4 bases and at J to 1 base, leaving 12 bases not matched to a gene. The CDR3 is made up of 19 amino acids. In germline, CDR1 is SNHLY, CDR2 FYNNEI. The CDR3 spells CASSGPGLAGTGRTDTQYF. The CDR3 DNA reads TGTGCCAGCAGTGGTCCCGGACTAGCGGGAACGGGGCGCACAGATACGCAGTATTTT.

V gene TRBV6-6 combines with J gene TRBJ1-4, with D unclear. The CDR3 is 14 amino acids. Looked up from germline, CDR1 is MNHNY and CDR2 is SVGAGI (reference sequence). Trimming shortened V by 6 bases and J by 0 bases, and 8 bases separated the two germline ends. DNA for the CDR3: TGTGCCAGCAGACGAGGGTCAACTAATGAAAAACTGTTTTTT. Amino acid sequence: CASRRGSTNEKLFF.